Below are 2 T cell receptor beta chains sequenced from a single sample in a study of T cell responses to AZD1222 COVID-19 vaccine. Clones were read by immunoSEQ multiplex PCR, and TCRdb kept only the in-frame ones, dropping some. This sample has about 180,000 clones; about 91% occur once, and the top ten carry 0.49%. The source material was peripheral blood, sampled on day 0 of AZD1222 vaccination. The receptors here all came from an adult in good health.

The genes are TRBV27 and TRBJ2-7; D may be TRBD1 or TRBD2 (5 bases each). The length of the CDR3 is 17 residues. Trimming took off 2 bases at V and 1 base at J, with 18 bases between the two ends. Germline CDR1 reads MNHEY; CDR2 reads SMNVEV (reference sequence). CDR3 sequence: CASSLRSGTSGSYEQYF. CDR3 in DNA: TGTGCCAGCAGTTTACGGTCAGGGACGAGCGGTTCCTACGAGCAGTACTTC.

The gene calls are TRBV24-1 and TRBJ2-2; TRBD1 matches 9 bases. The CDR3 has 15 amino acids. The trim removed 6 bases at V and 4 bases at J, leaving 5 bases unmatched. Germline CDR1 reads KGHDR; CDR2 reads SFDVKD. The CDR3 protein is CATSPTGGGTGELFF. The CDR3, as DNA: TGTGCCACCAGTCCGACAGGGGGAGGCACCGGGGAGCTGTTTTTT.